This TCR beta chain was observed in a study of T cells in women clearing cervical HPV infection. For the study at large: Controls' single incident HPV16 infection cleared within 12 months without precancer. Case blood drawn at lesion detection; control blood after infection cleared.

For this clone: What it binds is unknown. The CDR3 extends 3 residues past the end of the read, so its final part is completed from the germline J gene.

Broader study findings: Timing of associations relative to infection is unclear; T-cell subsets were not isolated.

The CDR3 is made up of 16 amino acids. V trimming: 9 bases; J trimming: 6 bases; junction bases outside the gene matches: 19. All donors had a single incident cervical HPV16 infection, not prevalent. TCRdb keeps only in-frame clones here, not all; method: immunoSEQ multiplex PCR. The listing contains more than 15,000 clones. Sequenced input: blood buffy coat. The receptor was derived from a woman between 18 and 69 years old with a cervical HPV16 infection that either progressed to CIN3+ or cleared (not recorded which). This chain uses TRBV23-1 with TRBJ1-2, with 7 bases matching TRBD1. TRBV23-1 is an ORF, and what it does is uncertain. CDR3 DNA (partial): TGCGCCAGACGCGGGGCCAAGTTGACAGGGAGAGATGGC. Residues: CARRGAKLTGRDG. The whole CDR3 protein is CARRGAKLTGRDGYTF.